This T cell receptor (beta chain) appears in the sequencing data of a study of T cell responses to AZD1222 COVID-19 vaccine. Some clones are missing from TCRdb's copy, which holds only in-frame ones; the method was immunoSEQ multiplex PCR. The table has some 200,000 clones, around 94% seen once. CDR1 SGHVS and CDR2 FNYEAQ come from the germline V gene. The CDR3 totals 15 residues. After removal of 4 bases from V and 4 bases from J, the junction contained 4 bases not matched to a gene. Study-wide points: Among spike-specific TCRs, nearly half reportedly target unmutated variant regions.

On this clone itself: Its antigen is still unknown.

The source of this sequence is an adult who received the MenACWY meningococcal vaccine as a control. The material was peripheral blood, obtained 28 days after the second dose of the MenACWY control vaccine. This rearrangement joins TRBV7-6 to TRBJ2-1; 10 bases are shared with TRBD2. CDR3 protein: CASSSGTSAYNEQFF. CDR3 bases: TGTGCCAGCAGCTCCGGGACTAGCGCATACAATGAGCAGTTCTTC.